The 21 T cell receptor beta chains listed next were all sequenced from one sample in a study of blood T cell repertoires in COVID-19. This table comes from immunoSEQ multiplex PCR, and its TCRdb copy is limited to in-frame clones, with some not included. The sample lists around 190,000 clones, 89% occurring once. Sequenced sample: peripheral blood. These receptors were collected from a man younger than 30 who had recovered from COVID-19.

The J gene is TRBJ1-1, the V gene TRBV19; weak D call: TRBD1 (6 bases). Germline CDR1 and CDR2: LNHDA and SQIVND (reference sequence). V dropped 4 bases and J dropped 4 bases, with 16 bases sitting between them. The CDR3 extends over 15 amino acids. CDR3 coding DNA: TGTGCCAGTAGTACCCCCGGACAGTCTGGCACTGAAGCTTTCTTT. Amino acid sequence: CASSTPGQSGTEAFF.

V gene TRBV5-4 combines with J gene TRBJ2-2; 8 bases fit TRBD2. V lost 3 bases, J lost 5 bases, and 9 bases stayed unmatched. CDR3 length equals 16 residues. Germline CDR1 and CDR2: SGHNT and YYREEE (reference sequence). CDR3 loop: CASSSAGTRSTGELFF. The CDR3 DNA follows: TGTGCCAGCAGCTCGGCGGGGACTAGGAGTACCGGGGAGCTGTTTTTT.

J is TRBJ2-3 and V is TRBV21-1; the table assigns TRBD1, which was not confirmed against the DNA. TRBV21-1 is given as a pseudogene. CDR3 length: 14 amino acids. CDR3 in amino acids: CASIGPSSTDTQYF. The CDR3 coding sequence is TGTGCCAGCATTGGGCCGAGTAGCACAGATACGCAGTATTTT.

The chain has TRBV5-5 and TRBJ2-2; maybe TRBD2 (5 bases). Germline CDR1 reads SGHKS; CDR2 reads YYEKEE (reference sequence). Trimming took 5 bases from V and 0 from J, leaving 14 bases between them. The CDR3 extends over 16 amino acids. The CDR3: CASREGLLTNTGELFF. In nucleotides, the CDR3 is TGTGCCAGCAGAGAGGGTCTGTTAACGAACACCGGGGAGCTGTTTTTT.

The rearrangement uses TRBV10-3 and TRBJ2-3; 8 bases agree with TRBD2. The CDR3 extends over 15 amino acids. Germline assignment: CDR1 ENHRY and CDR2 SYGVKD. The J segment lost 4 bases and the V segment lost 2 bases, leaving 5 bases of the junction unmatched. CDR3 nucleotide sequence: TGTGCCATCAGTGAGAGGGCGGGAGGCGCAGATACGCAGTATTTT. Translation: CAISERAGGADTQYF.

V and J are TRBV30 and TRBJ1-1, with TRBD1 matching 10 bases. The CDR3 loop spans 17 amino acids. J lost 6 bases, V lost 1 base, and 14 bases had no gene match. Germline V CDR1 and CDR2: GTSNPN, SVGIG (reference sequence). Here the CDR3 reads CAWSGPGRDRGVAEAFF. CDR3 nucleotides: TGTGCCTGGAGTGGACCCGGCAGGGACAGGGGTGTCGCTGAAGCTTTCTTT.

This clone has more than one count but fewer than ten. The chain is built from TRBV7-2 and TRBJ2-1, with TRBD2 matching over 7 bases. The CDR3 runs 14 residues. CDR1 and CDR2 from the germline V gene are SGHTA and FQGNSA. With V trimmed by 4 bases and J by 5 bases, 5 bases remained unmatched. CDR3 residues: CASSSRGSNNEQFF. The DNA of the CDR3 is TGTGCCAGCAGCTCCCGCGGGAGTAACAATGAGCAGTTCTTC.

The chain combines TRBV27 with TRBJ2-3; 7 bases are a match to TRBD2. Per germline, CDR1 MNHEY and CDR2 SMNVEV (reference sequence). This CDR3 region has 17 residues. V was pared by 5 bases and J by 0 bases, with 11 bases of the junction left unmatched. The CDR3 spells CASSPPGLAVSTDTQYF. In DNA form, the CDR3 reads TGTGCCAGCAGTCCCCCCGGGCTAGCGGTTAGCACAGATACGCAGTATTTT.

The rearrangement links TRBV9 to TRBJ1-3, with TRBD1 matching 8 bases. CDR1 SGDLS and CDR2 YYNGEE come from the germline V gene. This CDR3 spans 14 amino acids. After removal of 4 bases from V and 4 bases from J, the junction contained 4 bases not matched to a gene. The CDR3 bases are TGTGCCAGCAGCCCGGGGACAGGAGGAAACACCATATATTTT. Encoded protein: CASSPGTGGNTIYF.

The rearrangement links TRBV6-2 or TRBV6-3 to TRBJ2-7; 12 bases are a match to TRBD2. The CDR3 covers 17 residues. Looked up from germline, CDR1 is MNHEY and CDR2 is SVGEGT. With 6 bases clipped from V and 5 bases from J, the junction kept 14 bases outside the gene matches. The CDR3 protein is CASSNIHGLAGRHEQYF. The DNA for the CDR3 is TGTGCCAGCAGCAACATACACGGACTAGCGGGAAGGCACGAGCAGTACTTC.

The rearrangement joins TRBV7-8 to TRBJ2-7; TRBD1 might be the D (6 bases). This CDR3 comprises 15 residues. V gave up 5 bases and J gave up 0 bases, with 14 bases separating them. Germline V CDR1 and CDR2: SGHVS, FQNEAQ. The CDR3: CASSQGFSSSYEQYF. The CDR3 bases are TGTGCCAGCAGCCAGGGGTTCAGTAGCTCCTACGAGCAGTACTTC.

The V call is TRBV7-3, the J call TRBJ2-4; 8 bases fit TRBD1. The CDR3 spans 15 residues. CDR1 and CDR2 from the germline V gene are SGHTA and FQGTGA. Trimming took 5 bases from V and 3 from J; bases not matched to a gene: 6. The CDR3 sequence is CASSPGGWGKNIQYF. As DNA, the CDR3 is TGTGCCAGCAGCCCAGGGGGCTGGGGCAAAAACATTCAGTACTTC.

The chain carries TRBV6-1 and TRBJ2-2; the match to TRBD2 covers 7 bases. This CDR3 contains 16 residues. The germline V gene has CDR1 MNHNS and CDR2 SASEGT. The junction had 12 bases not matched to a gene; V was cut back by 4 bases and J by 7 bases. DNA of the CDR3: TGTGCCAGCAGTGTCTTCGTTGCGGGAGATGGCGGGGAGCTGTTTTTT. Amino acid sequence: CASSVFVAGDGGELFF.

The chain carries TRBV19 and TRBJ2-7; a weak D match, TRBD1 (6 bases). Germline assignment: CDR1 LNHDA and CDR2 SQIVND (reference sequence). The CDR3 has 15 amino acids. The germline V and J ends were trimmed by 3 bases and 2 bases, with 14 bases remaining between them. This CDR3 reads CASSMQDSRAYEQYF. The CDR3 DNA sequence: TGTGCCAGTAGTATGCAGGACAGCCGTGCCTACGAGCAGTACTTC.

The chain carries TRBV19 and TRBJ1-5, with 7 nucleotides matching TRBD1. Trimming took 7 bases from V and 3 from J; bases not matched to a gene: 6. Germline CDR1 LNHDA, CDR2 SQIVND (reference sequence). The CDR3 is 14 residues long. The CDR3 region is CASNDRAYNQPQHF. CDR3 nucleotides: TGTGCCAGTAACGACAGGGCTTACAATCAGCCCCAGCATTTT.

The CDR3 here is CASSPPVGGASYNEQFF. Here the CDR3 DNA reads TGTGCCAGCTCACCACCGGTAGGGGGAGCCTCCTACAATGAGCAGTTCTTC. The rearrangement uses TRBV18 and TRBJ2-1; D is perhaps TRBD1 (6 bases). V was cut by 0 bases and J by 0 bases, with 12 bases left in between. The CDR3 has 17 residues. The germline gives CDR1 KGHSH, CDR2 LQKENI.

The chain joins TRBV30 to TRBJ2-1; weak D call: TRBD2 (5 bases). Trimming pared 6 bases from V and 1 base from J, leaving 16 bases between. The CDR3 runs 15 residues. Germline V gene sequence: CDR1 GTSNPN, CDR2 SVGIG (reference sequence). The CDR3 reads CACNPDWGSYNEQFF. Written as DNA, the CDR3 is TGTGCCTGCAACCCGGACTGGGGATCCTACAATGAGCAGTTCTTC.

The V gene is TRBV4-1, the J gene TRBJ2-7; tentatively, D is TRBD2 (5 bases). From germline, CDR1 is MGHRA and CDR2 YSYEKL. This CDR3 is 15 amino acids long. Trimming removed 0 bases from V and 3 bases from J, with 12 bases in between. In DNA form, the CDR3 reads TGCGCCAGCAGCCAAGAGTTAAGCGGACGCTACGAGCAGTACTTC. Translation: CASSQELSGRYEQYF.

V usage is TRBV18 and J usage is TRBJ2-2, with TRBD2 matching 11 bases. The germline V gene has CDR1 KGHSH and CDR2 LQKENI. The junction had 0 bases not matched to a gene; V was cut back by 2 bases and J by 1 base. CDR3 length: 16 amino acids. DNA of the CDR3: TGTGCCAGCTCACCAGGACTAGCGGGGAACACCGGGGAGCTGTTTTTT. This codes for CASSPGLAGNTGELFF.

The chain has TRBV30 and TRBJ1-5; TRBD1 might be the D (6 bases). Germline CDR1 and CDR2: GTSNPN and SVGIG (reference sequence). This CDR3 spans 14 amino acids. V lost 1 base to trimming and J lost 11 bases, with 18 bases between them. CDR3 sequence: CAWSGAGAMWAQHF. The CDR3 DNA follows: TGTGCCTGGAGTGGGGCAGGGGCAATGTGGGCCCAGCATTTT.

This chain uses TRBV19 with TRBJ1-6; 7 bases are shared with TRBD1. The CDR3 extends over 15 amino acids. The V gene's germline CDR1 is LNHDA and CDR2 SQIVND (reference sequence). J was trimmed by 5 bases and V by 5 bases; bases with no gene match: 6. In DNA form, the CDR3 reads TGTGCCAGTAGTGTAACAGGGGTTAATAATTCACCCCTCCACTTT. Protein product: CASSVTGVNNSPLHF.